The rows below give T cell receptor beta chains drawn from one sample of a study of regulatory T cells in long-lasting Graves disease. MiXCR, run by TCRdb on the multiplex PCR reads, gives a single entry per CDR3 protein. The data hold around 250,000 distinct CDR3 sequences, with 18% observed a single time. This same sample was also part of a study on T cells in Graves' hyperthyroidism and ophthalmopathy.

The specimen was peripheral blood mononuclear cells (PBMCs), collected at new diagnosis, from a patient treated with antithyroid drugs. The receptors stem from a woman under 40 with Graves disease. CDR3s include the opening cysteine and the closing phenylalanine or tryptophan. Each record gives: J gene, V gene, clone size, D gene, CDR3 protein, CDR3 DNA. A D gene is named only where the DNA matches it firmly. Rows give clone size only sometimes, using once, few, many, or a class for an expanded clone.

J gene: TRBJ1-1
V gene: TRBV9
clone size: few
D gene: -
CDR3 protein: CASKPTAENTEAFF
CDR3 DNA: TGTGCCAGCAAGCCGACGGCTGAGAACACTGAAGCTTTCTTT

J gene: TRBJ1-6
V gene: TRBV20-1
clone size: many
D gene: TRBD1
CDR3 protein: CSAEDRRLSNSPLHF
CDR3 DNA: TGCAGTGCTGAGGACAGGAGATTGTCCAATTCACCCCTCCACTTT

J gene: TRBJ1-4
V gene: TRBV6-4
clone size: -
D gene: -
CDR3 protein: CASSDSPGEKLLF
CDR3 DNA: TGTGCCAGCAGTGACTCGCCGGGTGAAAAACTGCTTTTT

J gene: TRBJ1-1
V gene: TRBV6-5
clone size: many
D gene: -
CDR3 protein: CASSYYGQFTEAFF
CDR3 DNA: TGTGCCAGCAGTTACTATGGACAGTTCACTGAAGCTTTCTTT

J gene: TRBJ1-2
V gene: TRBV9
clone size: many
D gene: -
CDR3 protein: CASSPGHINYGYTF
CDR3 DNA: TGTGCCAGCAGCCCGGGACACATTAACTATGGCTACACCTTC

J gene: TRBJ1-6
V gene: TRBV27
clone size: many
D gene: TRBD1
CDR3 protein: CASSFLRGDRGNSPLHF
CDR3 DNA: TGTGCCAGCAGTTTCCTTCGCGGGGACAGGGGTAATTCACCCCTCCACTTT

J gene: TRBJ1-1
V gene: TRBV6-5
clone size: -
D gene: TRBD1
CDR3 protein: CASSYGQGARNTEAFF
CDR3 DNA: TGTGCCAGCAGTTACGGACAGGGGGCAAGGAACACTGAAGCTTTCTTT

J gene: TRBJ2-6
V gene: TRBV5-1
clone size: few
D gene: -
CDR3 protein: CASSGGGVASGANVLTF
CDR3 DNA: TGCGCCAGCAGCGGCGGGGGCGTAGCATCTGGGGCCAACGTCCTGACTTTC

J gene: TRBJ2-4
V gene: TRBV6-1
clone size: -
D gene: TRBD1
CDR3 protein: CASRRTGGDIQYF
CDR3 DNA: TGTGCCAGCAGGAGGACAGGGGGCGACATTCAGTACTTC

J gene: TRBJ2-2
V gene: TRBV27
clone size: many
D gene: -
CDR3 protein: CASSSYTGELFF
CDR3 DNA: TGTGCCAGCAGTTCTTACACCGGGGAGCTGTTTTTT

J gene: TRBJ2-7
V gene: TRBV7-2
clone size: few
D gene: TRBD1
CDR3 protein: CASSSDRVYEQYF
CDR3 DNA: TGTGCCAGCAGCTCGGACAGGGTTTACGAGCAGTACTTC

J gene: TRBJ1-2
V gene: TRBV20-1
clone size: many
D gene: TRBD1
CDR3 protein: CSAFFTGTGRNGYTF
CDR3 DNA: TGCAGTGCTTTTTTCACCGGGACAGGGCGTAATGGCTACACCTTC

J gene: TRBJ2-1
V gene: TRBV9
clone size: -
D gene: TRBD2
CDR3 protein: CASSVGGSGYNEQFF
CDR3 DNA: TGTGCCAGCAGCGTAGGAGGTAGCGGGTACAATGAGCAGTTCTTC

J gene: TRBJ2-7
V gene: TRBV20-1
clone size: many
D gene: TRBD1
CDR3 protein: CSASSGTGSNEQYF
CDR3 DNA: TGCAGTGCTTCCTCCGGGACAGGGAGTAACGAGCAGTACTTC

J gene: TRBJ1-1
V gene: TRBV10-3
clone size: -
D gene: TRBD1
CDR3 protein: CAISAGQGRIRVEAFF
CDR3 DNA: TGTGCCATCAGTGCGGGACAGGGAAGAATCCGCGTTGAAGCTTTCTTT

J gene: TRBJ2-5
V gene: TRBV4-1
clone size: many
D gene: TRBD2
CDR3 protein: CASSQDSLAGGTETQYF
CDR3 DNA: TGCGCCAGCAGCCAAGATTCCCTAGCGGGGGGGACAGAGACCCAGTACTTC

J gene: TRBJ1-5
V gene: TRBV15
clone size: many
D gene: -
CDR3 protein: CATASRVFNQPQHF
CDR3 DNA: TGTGCCACCGCTTCTCGGGTGTTCAATCAGCCCCAGCATTTT

J gene: TRBJ2-5
V gene: TRBV12-3/TRBV12-4
clone size: many
D gene: TRBD2
CDR3 protein: CASSFASSGGETQYF
CDR3 DNA: TGTGCCAGCAGTTTTGCCTCTAGCGGGGGAGAGACCCAGTACTTC

J gene: TRBJ2-1
V gene: TRBV5-4
clone size: many
D gene: TRBD2
CDR3 protein: CASSVIAGGPEQFF
CDR3 DNA: TGTGCCAGCAGCGTAATAGCGGGGGGGCCTGAGCAGTTCTTC

J gene: TRBJ2-5
V gene: TRBV7-2
clone size: many
D gene: -
CDR3 protein: CASSRELETQYF
CDR3 DNA: TGTGCCAGTTCCAGAGAGCTGGAGACCCAGTACTTC